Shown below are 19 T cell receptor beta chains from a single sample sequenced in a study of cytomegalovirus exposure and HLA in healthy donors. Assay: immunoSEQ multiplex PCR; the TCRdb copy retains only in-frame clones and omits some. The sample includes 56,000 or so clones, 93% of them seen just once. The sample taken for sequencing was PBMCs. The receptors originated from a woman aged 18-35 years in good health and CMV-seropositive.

The CDR3 region is CASSYSTGWAKNIQYF. CDR3 DNA sequence: TGTGCCAGCAGTTATTCTACAGGGTGGGCCAAAAACATTCAGTACTTC. This chain uses TRBV6-5 with TRBJ2-4; D might be TRBD1 (6 bases). This CDR3 contains 16 residues. Trimming removed 3 bases at V and 1 base at J, with 13 bases between. Germline V gene lookup returns CDR1 MNHEY and CDR2 SVGAGI.

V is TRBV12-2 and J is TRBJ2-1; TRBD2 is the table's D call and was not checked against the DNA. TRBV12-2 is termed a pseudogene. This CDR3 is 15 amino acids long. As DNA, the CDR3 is TGTGCAAGTCGGCAACAGCGGGGGGGCCTCAATGAGCAGTTCTTC. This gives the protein CASRQQRGGLNEQFF.

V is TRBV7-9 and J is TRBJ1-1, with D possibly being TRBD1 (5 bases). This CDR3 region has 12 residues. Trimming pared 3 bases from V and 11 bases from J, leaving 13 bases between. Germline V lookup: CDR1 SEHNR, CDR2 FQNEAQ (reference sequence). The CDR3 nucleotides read TGTGCCAGCAGCTTTAGTGGGGCTTGGGCTTTCTTT. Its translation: CASSFSGAWAFF.

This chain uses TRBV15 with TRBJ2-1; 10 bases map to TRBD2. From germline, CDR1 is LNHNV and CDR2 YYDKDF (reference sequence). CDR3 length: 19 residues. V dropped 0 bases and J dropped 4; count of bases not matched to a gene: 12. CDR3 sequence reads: CATSREQLVETSGYNEQFF. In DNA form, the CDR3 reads TGTGCCACCAGCAGAGAACAACTAGTAGAGACTAGCGGGTACAATGAGCAGTTCTTC.

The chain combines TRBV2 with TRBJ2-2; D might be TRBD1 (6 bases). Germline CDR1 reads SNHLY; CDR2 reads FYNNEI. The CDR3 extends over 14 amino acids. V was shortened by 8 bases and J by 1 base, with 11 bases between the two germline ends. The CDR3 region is CASQDRLNTGELFF. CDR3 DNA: TGTGCCAGCCAAGACAGGCTGAACACCGGGGAGCTGTTTTTT. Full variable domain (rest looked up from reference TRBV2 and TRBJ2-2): EPEVTQTPSHQVTQMGQEVILRCVPISNHLYFYWYRQILGQKVEFLVSFYNNEISEKSEIFDDQFSVERPDGSNFTLKIRSTKLEDSAMYFCASQDRLNTGELFFGEGSRLTVL.

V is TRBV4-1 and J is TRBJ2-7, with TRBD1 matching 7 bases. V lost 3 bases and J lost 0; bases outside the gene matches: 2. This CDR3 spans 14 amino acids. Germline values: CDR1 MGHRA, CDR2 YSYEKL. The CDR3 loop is CASSQTGISYEQYF. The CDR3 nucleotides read TGCGCCAGCAGCCAGACAGGGATCTCCTACGAGCAGTACTTC.

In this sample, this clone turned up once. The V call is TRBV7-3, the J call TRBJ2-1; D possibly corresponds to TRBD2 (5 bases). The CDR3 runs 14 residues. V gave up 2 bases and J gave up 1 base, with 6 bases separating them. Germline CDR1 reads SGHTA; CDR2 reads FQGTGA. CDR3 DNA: TGTGCCAGCAGCTTACGGGGATCCTACAATGAGCAGTTCTTC. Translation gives CASSLRGSYNEQFF.

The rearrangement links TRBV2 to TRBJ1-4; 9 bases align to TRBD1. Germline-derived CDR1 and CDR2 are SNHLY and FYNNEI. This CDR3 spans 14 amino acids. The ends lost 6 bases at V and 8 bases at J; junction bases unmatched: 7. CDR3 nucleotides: TGTGCCAGCAGAAGTACAGGGGGCTGGGAAAAACTGTTTTTT. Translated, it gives CASRSTGGWEKLFF.

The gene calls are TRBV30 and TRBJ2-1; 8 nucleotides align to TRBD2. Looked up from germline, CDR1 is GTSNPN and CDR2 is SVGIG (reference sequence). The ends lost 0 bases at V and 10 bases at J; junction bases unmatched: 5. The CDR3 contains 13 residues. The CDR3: CAWSVLGGGEQFF. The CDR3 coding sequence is TGTGCCTGGAGTGTACTAGGCGGGGGGGAGCAGTTCTTC.

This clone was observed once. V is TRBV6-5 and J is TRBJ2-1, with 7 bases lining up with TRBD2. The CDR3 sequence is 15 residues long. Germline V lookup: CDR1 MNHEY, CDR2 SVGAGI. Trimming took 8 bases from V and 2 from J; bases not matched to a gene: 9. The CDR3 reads CASQMGGRPYNEQFF. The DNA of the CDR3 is TGTGCCAGCCAAATGGGGGGGAGGCCCTACAATGAGCAGTTCTTC.

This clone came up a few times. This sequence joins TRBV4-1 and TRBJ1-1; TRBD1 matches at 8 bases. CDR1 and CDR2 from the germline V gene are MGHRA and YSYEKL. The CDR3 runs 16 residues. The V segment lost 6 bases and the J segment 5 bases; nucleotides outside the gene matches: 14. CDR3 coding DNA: TGCGCCAGCAGAAAAAGAACGGACAGGGTTTGGACTGAAGCTTTCTTT. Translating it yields CASRKRTDRVWTEAFF.

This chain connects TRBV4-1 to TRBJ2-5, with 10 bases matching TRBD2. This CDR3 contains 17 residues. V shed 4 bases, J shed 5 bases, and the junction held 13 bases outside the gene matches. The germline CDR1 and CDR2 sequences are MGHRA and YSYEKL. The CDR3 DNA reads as TGCGCCAGCAGCCGTTCGGGGAGCGGGGGGGCCTCTGAGACCCAGTACTTC. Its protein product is CASSRSGSGGASETQYF.

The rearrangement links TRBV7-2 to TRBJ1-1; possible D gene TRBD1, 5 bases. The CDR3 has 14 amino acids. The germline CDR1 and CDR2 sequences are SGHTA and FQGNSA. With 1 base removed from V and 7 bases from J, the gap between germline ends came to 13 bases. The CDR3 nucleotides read TGTGCCAGCAGCTTAGAGGGGCCAGGGTATGAAGCTTTCTTT. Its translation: CASSLEGPGYEAFF.

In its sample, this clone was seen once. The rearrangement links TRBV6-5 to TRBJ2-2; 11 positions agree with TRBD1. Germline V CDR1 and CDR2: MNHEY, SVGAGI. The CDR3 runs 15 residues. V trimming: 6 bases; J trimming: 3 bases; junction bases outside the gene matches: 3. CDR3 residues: CASRTDRGHTGELFF. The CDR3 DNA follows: TGTGCCAGCAGAACGGACAGGGGGCACACCGGGGAGCTGTTTTTT.

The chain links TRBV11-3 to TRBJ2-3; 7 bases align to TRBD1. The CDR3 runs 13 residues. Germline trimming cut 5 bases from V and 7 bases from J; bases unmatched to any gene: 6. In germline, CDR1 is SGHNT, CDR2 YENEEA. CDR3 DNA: TGTGCCAGCAGCGCATTACAGGGGAATACGCAGTATTTT. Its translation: CASSALQGNTQYF.

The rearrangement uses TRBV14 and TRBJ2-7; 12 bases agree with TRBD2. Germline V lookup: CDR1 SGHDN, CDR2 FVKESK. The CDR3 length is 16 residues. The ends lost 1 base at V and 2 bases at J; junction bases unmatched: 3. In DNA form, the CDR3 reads TGTGCCAGCAGCCAAGTTCGGACTAGCGGGGCCTACGAGCAGTACTTC. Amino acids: CASSQVRTSGAYEQYF.

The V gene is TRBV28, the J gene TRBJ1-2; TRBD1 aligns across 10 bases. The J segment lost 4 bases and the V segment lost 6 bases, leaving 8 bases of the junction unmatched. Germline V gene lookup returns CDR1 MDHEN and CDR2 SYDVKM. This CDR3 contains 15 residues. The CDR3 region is CASRLLGDRGYGYTF. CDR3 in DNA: TGTGCCAGCAGGCTGCTAGGGGACAGGGGCTATGGCTACACCTTC.

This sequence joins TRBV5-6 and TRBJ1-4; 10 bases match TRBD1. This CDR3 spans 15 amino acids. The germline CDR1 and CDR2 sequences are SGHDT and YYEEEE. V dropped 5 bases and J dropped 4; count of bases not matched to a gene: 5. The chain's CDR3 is CASRETGGFNEKLFF. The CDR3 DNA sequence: TGTGCCAGCAGGGAGACAGGGGGCTTTAATGAAAAACTGTTTTTT. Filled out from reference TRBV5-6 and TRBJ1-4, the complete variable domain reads DAGVTQSPTHLIKTRGQQVTLRCSPKSGHDTVSWYQQALGQGPQFIFQYYEEEERQRGNFPDRFSGHQFPNYSSELNVNALLLGDSALYLCASRETGGFNEKLFFGSGTQLSVL.

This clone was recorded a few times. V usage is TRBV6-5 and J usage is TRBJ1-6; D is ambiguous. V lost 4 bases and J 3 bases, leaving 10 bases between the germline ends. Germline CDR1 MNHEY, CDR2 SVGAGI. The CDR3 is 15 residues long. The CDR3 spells CASSFAQIYNSPLHF. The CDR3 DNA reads TGTGCCAGCAGTTTCGCACAGATCTATAATTCACCCCTCCACTTT.